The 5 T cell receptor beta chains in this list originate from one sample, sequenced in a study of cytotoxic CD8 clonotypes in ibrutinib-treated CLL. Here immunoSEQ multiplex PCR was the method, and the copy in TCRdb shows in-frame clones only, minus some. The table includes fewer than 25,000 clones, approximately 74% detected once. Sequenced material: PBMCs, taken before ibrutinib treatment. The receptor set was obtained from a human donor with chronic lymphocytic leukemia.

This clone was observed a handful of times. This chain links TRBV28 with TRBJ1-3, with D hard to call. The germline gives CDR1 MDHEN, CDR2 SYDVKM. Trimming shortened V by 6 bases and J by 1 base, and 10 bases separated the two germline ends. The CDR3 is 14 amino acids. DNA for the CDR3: TGTGCCAGCAGCCTGACTGTTTCTGGAAACACCATATATTTT. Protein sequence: CASSLTVSGNTIYF.

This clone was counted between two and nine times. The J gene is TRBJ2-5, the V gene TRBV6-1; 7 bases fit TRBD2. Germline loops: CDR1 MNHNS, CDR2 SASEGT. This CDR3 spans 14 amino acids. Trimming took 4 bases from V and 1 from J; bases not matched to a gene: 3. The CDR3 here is CASSGGTTQETQYF. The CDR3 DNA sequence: TGTGCCAGCAGTGGCGGGACTACCCAAGAGACCCAGTACTTC.

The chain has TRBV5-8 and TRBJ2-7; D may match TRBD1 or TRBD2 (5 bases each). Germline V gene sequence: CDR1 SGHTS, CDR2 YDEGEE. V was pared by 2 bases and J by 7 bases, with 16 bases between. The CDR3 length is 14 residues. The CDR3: CASSFFGGLGEQYF. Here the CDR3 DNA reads TGTGCCAGCAGCTTTTTTGGGGGTCTGGGGGAGCAGTACTTC.

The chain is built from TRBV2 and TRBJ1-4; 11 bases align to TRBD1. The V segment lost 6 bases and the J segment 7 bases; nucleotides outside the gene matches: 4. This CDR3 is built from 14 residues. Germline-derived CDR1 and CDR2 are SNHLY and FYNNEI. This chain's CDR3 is CASRPGQGVEKLFF. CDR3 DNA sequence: TGTGCCAGCAGGCCGGGACAGGGGGTTGAAAAACTGTTTTTT.

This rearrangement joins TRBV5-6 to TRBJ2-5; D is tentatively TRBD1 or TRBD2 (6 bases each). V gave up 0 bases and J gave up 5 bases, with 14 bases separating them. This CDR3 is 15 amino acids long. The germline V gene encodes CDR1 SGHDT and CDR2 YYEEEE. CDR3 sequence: CASSLVGGSRETQYF. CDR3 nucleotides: TGTGCCAGCAGCTTGGTGGGGGGCTCTAGGGAGACCCAGTACTTC. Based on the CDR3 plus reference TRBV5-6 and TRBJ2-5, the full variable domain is DAGVTQSPTHLIKTRGQQVTLRCSPKSGHDTVSWYQQALGQGPQFIFQYYEEEERQRGNFPDRFSGHQFPNYSSELNVNALLLGDSALYLCASSLVGGSRETQYFGPGTRLLVL.